Only one count was recorded for the clone carrying this T cell receptor (beta chain). These data are taken from a study of control samples from healthy donors and cancer patients. The CDR3 runs to 15 residues. CDR1 and CDR2 from the germline V gene are LNHDA and SQIVND (reference sequence). Trimming removed 5 bases from V and 1 base from J, with 11 bases in between. Data came from immunoSEQ multiplex PCR; TCRdb stores just in-frame clones and leaves some out. The table lists approximately 150,000 clones, 88% of them singletons. The specimen sequenced was blood. The chain combines TRBV19 with TRBJ2-2; TRBD1 is a possible D gene (5 bases). This receptor was taken from a man younger than 35 in good health. CDR3 region: CASSAPTVNTGELFF. CDR3 in DNA: TGTGCCAGTAGTGCGCCGACAGTGAACACCGGGGAGCTGTTTTTT.